Listed below are T cell receptor beta chains from one sample, sequenced in a study of sequential checkpoint blockade in melanoma. Some clones are missing from TCRdb's copy, which holds only in-frame ones; the method was immunoSEQ multiplex PCR. The sample holds around 30,000 clones, approximately 86% seen once. The sample was CD8+ T cells sorted from blood (inferred from file names), taken from a patient given nivolumab and ipilimumab in sequence. The receptors were gathered from a human donor with melanoma. Both conserved end residues are part of each CDR3. D genes are given only for firm matches. The size of a clone is reported for some rows only, either as once, few or many, or as a class for expanded clones.

abundance | j_gene | v_gene | d_gene | CDR3nt | CDR3aa
- | TRBJ2-7 | TRBV6-1 | TRBD1 | TGTGCCAGCCAGCAGGGGGAAGAATCGGCGGGTGAGCAGTACTTC | CASQQGEESAGEQYF
once | TRBJ2-7 | TRBV27 | TRBD1 | TGTGCCAGCCCGTCCCGGGACAGAACCTACGAGCAGTACTTC | CASPSRDRTYEQYF
- | TRBJ2-1 | TRBV27 | TRBD2 | TGTGCCAGCAGTCCCCGGACTAGCGGGAGCGATGAGCAGTTCTTC | CASSPRTSGSDEQFF
- | TRBJ2-7 | TRBV27 | - | TGTGCCAGCAGTCCTCAGACAGGTCCCCTACATTCCTACGAGCAGTACTTC | CASSPQTGPLHSYEQYF
- | TRBJ2-5 | TRBV7-9 | - | TGTGCCAGCAGCTTAGTTACAGTAGAGACCCAGTACTTC | CASSLVTVETQYF
- | TRBJ2-3 | TRBV9 | - | TGTGCCAGCAGCGTAGAAACAGGGAGCACAGATACGCAGTATTTT | CASSVETGSTDTQYF
- | TRBJ1-4 | TRBV28 | - | TGTGCCAGCAGTTACGACAGTTTTAATGAAAAACTGTTTTTT | CASSYDSFNEKLFF
- | TRBJ2-1 | TRBV7-9 | TRBD2 | TGTGCCAGCAGCTCGACTAGCGGGAGGACCGACAATGAGCAGTTCTTC | CASSSTSGRTDNEQFF
- | TRBJ2-7 | TRBV21-1 | - | TGTGCCAGCAGCCTCCCGGGGTGTGAGCAGTACTTC | CASSLPGCEQYF
- | TRBJ2-3 | TRBV27 | - | TGTGCCAGCAGTTTATTGGGCAACACAGATACGCAGTATTTT | CASSLLGNTDTQYF
- | TRBJ2-3 | TRBV2 | TRBD1 | TGTGCCAGCAGTGATGGGCAGGGGGGCACAGATACGCAGTATTTT | CASSDGQGGTDTQYF
- | TRBJ2-2 | TRBV9 | TRBD2 | TGTGCCAGCAGCGTAGTCGAGCGGGGGAACACCGGGGAGCTGTTTTTT | CASSVVERGNTGELFF
- | TRBJ2-3 | TRBV4-1 | - | TGCGCCAGCAGCCAAGGGGGCAGCACAGATACGCAGTATTTT | CASSQGGSTDTQYF
- | TRBJ2-5 | TRBV6-4 | TRBD1 | TGTGCCAGCACCTCCCCTTGGGGGACAGGGGAAGAGACCCAGTACTTC | CASTSPWGTGEETQYF
- | TRBJ2-7 | TRBV19 | - | TGTGCCAGTAGTAGCCGACAGACCTACGAGCAGTACTTC | CASSSRQTYEQYF
- | TRBJ2-3 | TRBV7-8 | TRBD2 | TGTGCCAGCAGCTTAGTACTAGCGGGTCTCGACAATCGGGAAGACACAGATACGCAGTATTTT | CASSLVLAGLDNREDTDTQYF
once | TRBJ2-1 | TRBV9 | - | TGTGCCAGCAGCTCGACAGCTGGCAATGAGCAGTTCTTC | CASSSTAGNEQFF
once | TRBJ1-1 | TRBV6-5 | TRBD1 | TGTGCCAGCAGTTACTCGACAGGGATGAACACTGAAGCTTTCTTT | CASSYSTGMNTEAFF
few | TRBJ2-7 | TRBV27 | TRBD1 | TGTGCCAGCAGCCCGACAGGGAGCTCCTACGAGCAGTACTTC | CASSPTGSSYEQYF
- | TRBJ2-7 | TRBV5-6 | - | TGTGCCAGCAGCCACGACAGTTCCTACGAGCAGTACTTC | CASSHDSSYEQYF
- | TRBJ2-1 | TRBV7-9 | - | TGTGCCAGCAGCGATACAACGAGAGGTAATGAGCAGTTCTTC | CASSDTTRGNEQFF
- | TRBJ2-3 | TRBV30 | TRBD2 | TGTGCCTGGATGCCAGCGGGGGCAGCAGATACGCAGTATTTT | CAWMPAGAADTQYF
- | TRBJ2-7 | TRBV7-9 | - | TGTGCCAGCAGCCCGGTCCTCTCGTACGAGCAGTACTTC | CASSPVLSYEQYF
- | TRBJ2-5 | TRBV7-9 | TRBD2 | TGTGCCAGCAGCTTTAGCGGGAGGGTGTTTGAGACCCAGTACTTC | CASSFSGRVFETQYF
- | TRBJ2-1 | TRBV4-1 | TRBD2 | TGCGCCAGCAGCCAATTTATCACTAGCGGGTCGTCATGGAATGAGCAGTTCTTC | CASSQFITSGSSWNEQFF
- | TRBJ2-3 | TRBV5-6 | TRBD2 | TGTGCCAGCAGCCCACGGGGCGGGGGGTCAAATACGCAGTATTTT | CASSPRGGGSNTQYF
- | TRBJ1-2 | TRBV7-2 | TRBD1 | TGTGCCAGCAGCTTAGGAGCAGGGGGTTATGGCTACACCTTC | CASSLGAGGYGYTF